What follows is one T cell receptor (beta chain) and its context. Antigen unknown. The CDR3 runs to 18 residues. The germline V and J ends were trimmed by 1 base and 0 bases, with 17 bases remaining between them. Germline loops: CDR1 LGHNT, CDR2 FRNRAP. This sample was included in a study of Ad26.COV2.S vaccination and SARS-CoV-2 variants. Study overall: This donor came from the COV1001 trial of Ad26.COV2.S. Intramuscular Ad26.COV2.S at 5x10^10 or 1x10^11 viral particles.

Findings of the study overall: Considerable breadth of spike-specific CD8+ and CD4+ T cell responses has reportedly been documented following vaccination.

Here immunoSEQ multiplex PCR was the method, and the copy in TCRdb shows in-frame clones only, minus some. The sample gives some 340,000 clones, around four fifths of which show up once; 2.1% is in the top ten. Treatment denoted: approximately 18 received Ad26.COV2.S at low or high dose, single or two shots; a few received placebo; per-sample allocation not given. The samples were gathered on day 63 after the first injection of vaccine or placebo. The input for sequencing was peripheral blood, taken in a trial of Ad26.COV2.S vaccine versus placebo. The sequence was collected from a person aged 18-65 years who received the Ad26.COV2.S COVID-19 vaccine or a placebo. The chain is built from TRBV12-5 and TRBJ2-3, with D maybe TRBD1 (6 bases). DNA for the CDR3: TGTGCTAGTGGTTTGGGACACTATGGACAGTCTAGCACAGATACGCAGTATTTT. Residues: CASGLGHYGQSSTDTQYF.